This TCR beta chain emerged from a study of siplizumab effects on memory and regulatory T cells (dated by TCRdb to between 2017 and 2020). As for the study more broadly: The study examined how the anti-CD2 antibody siplizumab affects alloreactive T-cell subsets in allogeneic mixed lymphocyte reactions built from human PBMCs. Study-level results and caveats: Siplizumab significantly lowered the cumulative frequency of alloreactive sequences that could be traced to unstimulated CD4+ memory T cells. Compared with memory T cells, unstimulated naive T cells appeared more diverse, and naive cells seemed to make a substantial contribution to the alloresponse. Among mappable alloreactive CD4+ clones, an average Treg-derived fraction of over 60% was observed with siplizumab, compared with roughly 27% in control reactions. Whether proliferating Tregs from siplizumab cultures were suppressive was not functionally confirmed. Because sequences at frequencies below about 10^-5 were poorly captured, only a minor fraction of alloreactive clones could be mapped back to unstimulated subsets. A naive or memory phenotype could not be assigned to roughly 75-96% of proliferating CD4+ or CD8+ clones.

To prepare the library, the immunoSEQ multiplex PCR assay was applied. The deep sequencing platform assayed some 98,000 TCR templates per sample. Genomic DNA extracted from sorted T cells was the material used for TCRbeta CDR3 sequencing. The original pipeline was this. Clonal analysis of TCRbeta CDR3 data was done in the R programming language. Comparing unstimulated samples against CFSE-low samples taken after the reaction was how alloreactive CD4+ and CD8+ clones were defined. By matching sequences to the repertoires of sorted unstimulated Treg and non-Treg cells, each alloreactive CD4+ clone was assigned a regulatory or non-regulatory origin. TCRdb re-hosts the immuneACCESS table, in-frame sequences only. Its copies lack some clones; in the studies checked, an unresolved V gene accounts for under half of them, and the cause for the rest is not known. V, J and clone size are taken as reported in that table, and D and trimming were inferred from the DNA itself. The sample has approximately 100,000 clones on record, under 95% of them singletons. 0.55% to 0.95% of the sample belongs to the ten largest clones.

The CDR3 runs 10 amino acids, cysteine and phenylalanine included. Only the CDR3 part of the read is kept: 30 bases, read in frame from the first base. CDR1 and CDR2, per the germline V gene (reference sequence), are DFQATT and SNEGSKA. V is shortened by 3 bases, J by 6 bases, and the region joining them spans 4 bases. Of note for this clone: The target of this receptor is not known. Base qualities are missing; no much larger clone stands one base away.

Sorted unstimulated T cells and proliferating T cells recovered from mixed lymphocyte reactions underwent TCRbeta CDR3 sequencing. Fresh whole blood from around 11 HLA-typed healthy donors was used to isolate PBMCs. To map where alloreactive clones came from, unstimulated CD4+ regulatory T cells were FACS-sorted. This clonotype was obtained from a human donor in good health. The sample consisted of Tregs sorted from blood. The V gene is TRBV20-1 and the J gene is TRBJ2-3; the D gene identity is not certain. The base sequence is TGCAGTGCTAGTCCGGATACGCAGTATTTT. It translates as CSASPDTQYF.